These 18 T cell receptor beta chains share one sample of origin, sequenced in a study of blood T cell repertoires in COVID-19. Assay: immunoSEQ multiplex PCR; the TCRdb copy retains only in-frame clones and omits some. The sample has some 250,000 clones; about 86% are singletons. The sequencing sample was made of peripheral blood. These receptors all come from a man aged 35 to 55 with active or convalescent COVID-19.

The chain recombines TRBV7-2 with TRBJ2-5; 9 bases line up with TRBD1. The junction had 2 bases not matched to a gene; V was cut back by 3 bases and J by 3 bases. Germline CDR1 SGHTA, CDR2 FQGNSA. The CDR3 is 14 amino acids. The CDR3: CASSFGTGKETQYF. The CDR3 nucleotides are TGTGCCAGCAGCTTTGGGACAGGGAAAGAGACCCAGTACTTC.

This clone appeared a few times. The chain links TRBV5-1 to TRBJ2-7, with D perhaps TRBD1 (6 bases). The CDR3 consists of 14 residues. Between the trimmed V and J ends, which lost 4 bases and 3 bases, there was a span of 14 bases. In germline, CDR1 is SGHRS, CDR2 YFSETQ. The CDR3 loop is CASSPGQILYEQYF. The CDR3 DNA reads as TGCGCCAGCAGCCCTGGACAGATTCTCTACGAGCAGTACTTC.

The chain couples TRBV15 to TRBJ2-7; 7 bases are shared with TRBD1. The CDR3 runs to 15 residues. The junction had 9 bases not matched to a gene; V was cut back by 5 bases and J by 2 bases. The germline CDR1 and CDR2 sequences are LNHNV and YYDKDF (reference sequence). The chain's CDR3 is CATSQTGLGTYEQYF. CDR3 DNA sequence: TGTGCCACCAGCCAGACAGGGTTGGGGACCTACGAGCAGTACTTC.

This chain joins TRBV5-4 and TRBJ1-2, with 8 bases identical to TRBD1. Germline V gene data show CDR1 as SGHNT and CDR2 as YYREEE (reference sequence). The length of the CDR3 is 14 residues. Trimming at V came to 1 base and at J to 8 bases, leaving 7 bases not matched to a gene. The DNA for the CDR3 is TGTGCCAGCAGCTTGCTTGACAGGGGAAGGGGCTACACCTTC. Its translation is CASSLLDRGRGYTF.

This chain joins TRBV7-2 and TRBJ1-6; D is unclear. V gave up 3 bases and J gave up 10 bases, with 13 bases separating them. CDR1 is SGHTA, CDR2 FQGNSA, per germline. The CDR3 totals 14 residues. DNA of the CDR3: TGTGCCAGCAGCTTCTTGGCCGGAGGATCACCCCTCCACTTT. Its protein product is CASSFLAGGSPLHF.

This chain connects TRBV30 to TRBJ2-3, with 12 bases that match TRBD1. Germline V gene data show CDR1 as GTSNPN and CDR2 as SVGIG (reference sequence). The CDR3 covers 16 residues. Trimming cost V 1 base and J 5 bases; bases outside gene matches: 7. The CDR3 nucleotides are TGTGCCTGGAGTGCCACCGGGACAGGGGGCAGAGATACGCAGTATTTT. Its protein product is CAWSATGTGGRDTQYF.

This clone was recorded only once. V and J are TRBV7-8 and TRBJ2-3; no clear D gene. Per the germline V gene, CDR1 is SGHVS and CDR2 is FQNEAQ. V gave up 1 base and J gave up 0 bases, with 8 bases separating them. The CDR3 runs to 15 residues. The CDR3 reads CASSLDFSSTDTQYF. The CDR3 nucleotides are TGTGCCAGCAGCTTAGACTTTTCTAGCACAGATACGCAGTATTTT.

The chain uses TRBV6-5 and TRBJ2-3; D remains ambiguous. This CDR3 has 15 residues. Germline V gives CDR1 MNHEY, CDR2 SVGAGI. V lost 5 bases, J lost 0 bases, and 12 bases lay in between. The CDR3 coding sequence is TGTGCCAGCAGTCACACAGCAATGAGCACAGATACGCAGTATTTT. Protein: CASSHTAMSTDTQYF.

CDR3: CASTQGQGAANYGYTF. The CDR3 DNA reads as TGTGCCAGCACCCAAGGGCAGGGGGCTGCTAACTATGGCTACACCTTC. This rearrangement joins TRBV2 to TRBJ1-2; 8 bases are a match to TRBD1. Germline V gene lookup returns CDR1 SNHLY and CDR2 FYNNEI. The CDR3 is 16 residues long. Trimming removed 7 bases from V and 0 bases from J; junction bases left unmatched: 10.

The chain recombines TRBV18 with TRBJ1-6; TRBD1 matches at 12 bases. CDR1 and CDR2 from the germline V gene are KGHSH and LQKENI. There are 17 residues in the CDR3. Trimming took 3 bases from V and 5 from J; bases not matched to a gene: 5. In DNA, the CDR3 is TGTGCCAGCTCACCCCCCGGGACAGGGGGCCATAATTCACCCCTCCACTTT. Protein: CASSPPGTGGHNSPLHF.

The chain couples TRBV20-1 to TRBJ1-2; no firm D call. The CDR3 contains 10 residues. V shed 6 bases and J shed 2 bases, with 4 bases lying between them. Germline CDR1 is DFQATT and CDR2 is SNEGSKA (reference sequence). The CDR3 region has the DNA TGCAGTGCCGGGAACTATGGCTACACCTTC. This encodes CSAGNYGYTF.

In this sample, this clone turned up a few times. The chain uses TRBV24-1 and TRBJ1-1; weak D call: TRBD1 (6 bases). Germline CDR1 KGHDR, CDR2 SFDVKD. V was cut by 7 bases and J by 5 bases, with 16 bases left in between. The CDR3 loop spans 14 amino acids. CDR3 bases: TGTGCCACCAGATCCCCGACAGGTCATACTGAAGCTTTCTTT. Residues: CATRSPTGHTEAFF.

This chain joins TRBV5-3 and TRBJ2-2, with D maybe TRBD2 (6 bases). TRBV5-3 is an open reading frame, and its role is uncertain. V lost 3 bases to trimming and J lost 4 bases, with 7 bases between them. This CDR3 comprises 13 residues. The CDR3 spells CARSSGGTGELFF. CDR3 nucleotide sequence: TGTGCCAGAAGCTCCGGGGGCACCGGGGAGCTGTTTTTT.

The V gene is TRBV11-1, the J gene TRBJ2-5; 9 bases match TRBD2. This CDR3 is 13 amino acids long. CDR1 is SGHAT and CDR2 is FQDESV in the germline V gene (reference sequence). V shed 8 bases and J 5 bases; nucleotides not matched to a gene: 6. Written as DNA, the CDR3 is TGTGCCAGCGGTAGCGGGAGCCAGGAGACCCAGTACTTC. It codes for CASGSGSQETQYF.

The rearrangement links TRBV7-2 to TRBJ1-2; 8 nucleotides line up with TRBD1. CDR1 is SGHTA and CDR2 is FQGNSA in the germline V gene. With V trimmed by 4 bases and J by 8 bases, 9 bases remained unmatched. The CDR3 spans 14 residues. CDR3 loop: CASSYGGQGGGYTF. CDR3 in DNA: TGTGCCAGCAGCTATGGCGGACAGGGCGGCGGCTACACCTTC.

This clone appeared once. The chain links TRBV2 to TRBJ2-3; D not certain. V dropped 2 bases and J dropped 2 bases, with 5 bases sitting between them. In germline, CDR1 is SNHLY, CDR2 FYNNEI. The CDR3 consists of 13 residues. The CDR3 is CASSERHTDTQYF. The CDR3 DNA reads TGTGCCAGCAGTGAACGACACACAGATACGCAGTATTTT.

CDR3 coding DNA: TGTGCCAGCAACCTCAGGCAACAGCCCCAGCATTTT. It yields the protein CASNLRQQPQHF. The J gene is TRBJ1-5, the V gene TRBV2; no firm D call. This CDR3 is 12 amino acids long. Trimming left V 7 bases short and J 7 bases short, with 11 bases between. Germline assignment: CDR1 SNHLY and CDR2 FYNNEI.

This rearrangement joins TRBV2 to TRBJ1-1; a possible D gene is TRBD1 (5 bases). Trimming took off 2 bases at V and 5 bases at J, with 12 bases between the two ends. The germline V gene encodes CDR1 SNHLY and CDR2 FYNNEI. The CDR3 totals 14 residues. The chain's CDR3 is CASSEIAGRTEAFF. CDR3 DNA: TGTGCCAGCAGTGAAATCGCAGGGAGGACTGAAGCTTTCTTT.